This paragraph reports one TCR beta chain. Germline lookup yields CDR1 DFQATT and CDR2 SNEGSKA (reference sequence). The CDR3 runs to 14 residues. Trimming left V 1 base short and J 0 bases short, with 9 bases between. These data belong to a study of T cells in Graves' hyperthyroidism and ophthalmopathy. RNA transcripts provided the source from which TCR beta CDR3 regions were amplified. TCR CDR3 underwent first-round RT-PCR with the HTBI primer set. MiXCR, run by TCRdb on the multiplex PCR reads, gives a single entry per CDR3 protein. The sample shows more than 500,000 distinct CDR3 sequences, roughly 16% of them seen only once.

The rearrangement links TRBV20-1 to TRBJ2-5; no clear D gene. Sample: blood. This receptor was obtained from a woman aged 30 to 39 with Graves' ophthalmopathy. The CDR3: CSARVVSNQETQYF. The DNA for the CDR3 is TGCAGTGCTAGAGTAGTCAGTAACCAAGAGACCCAGTACTTC.